This TCR beta chain was retrieved from a study of regulatory T cells in long-lasting Graves disease. Investigators prepared the TCR beta libraries by applying iRepertoire HTBI primers and Arm-PCR of CDR3 regions. TCRdb re-analysed the multiplex PCR reads in MiXCR, keeping a single row per CDR3 protein. Of roughly 380,000 distinct CDR3 sequences listed, 15% were seen once; the top ten hold about a fifth. Noted time point: newly diagnosed GD, antithyroid drugs for less than 3 months. Isolated PBMC RNA provided the starting material for the TCR library. The study's findings and limits: Accuracy was perhaps lowered by the small sample size. Whereas about a thousand public clonotypes were shared by new patients, persistent patients shared more, at some 3,000.

This clonotype occurred many times. Antigen specificity is unknown. This sequence was found in a female donor with Graves disease. The sample consisted of peripheral blood mononuclear cells (PBMCs), taken at new diagnosis, from a patient treated with antithyroid drugs.

The CDR3 protein is CASSPAGLAGPNEQFF. The CDR3 coding sequence is TGTGCCAGCAGTCCTGCAGGACTAGCCGGGCCCAATGAGCAGTTCTTC. J is TRBJ2-1 and V is TRBV5-5; 8 bases map to TRBD2. The CDR3 spans 16 residues. Germline CDR1 is SGHKS and CDR2 is YYEKEE (reference sequence). V lost 5 bases, J lost 6 bases, and 13 bases stayed unmatched.